Each of the 31 T cell receptor beta chains below was sequenced from the same sample in a study of human T cells and chemical hapten exposure. Library construction involved attaching unique molecular identifiers to individual cDNA molecules, which allowed quantitative, reproducible TCR counting. TCRdb analysed the reads with MiXCR anew, one entry per CDR3 protein. This table has 120,000 or so distinct CDR3 sequences, 8% to 9.5% appearing once. Extraction of total RNA was performed on unfractionated whole blood. Material: whole blood. Receptor source: a human donor in good health. Some clones in this sample may be carry-over from other donors' samples.

At least ten counts were recorded for this clonotype. V is TRBV5-1 and J is TRBJ1-1; D might be TRBD1 (5 bases). Germline CDR1 and CDR2: SGHRS and YFSETQ. This CDR3 has 15 amino acids. V was clipped by 0 bases and J by 4 bases, with 13 bases between them. CDR3 bases: TGCGCCAGCAGCTTGGTGGCAGGGCGGTCCACTGAAGCTTTCTTT. This gives the protein CASSLVAGRSTEAFF.

This clonotype was detected only a few times. The chain employs TRBV19 and TRBJ2-2; 8 nucleotides match TRBD1. The germline V gene encodes CDR1 LNHDA and CDR2 SQIVND (reference sequence). The trim removed 6 bases at V and 13 bases at J, leaving 7 bases unmatched. CDR3 length: 12 amino acids. The CDR3 sequence is CASSQSGTGLFF. The CDR3 DNA reads as TGTGCCAGTAGCCAATCCGGGACAGGGCTGTTTTTT.

This clonotype was detected a few times. The CDR3 is CASSYTGTSVTSTDTQYF. The CDR3 DNA follows: TGTGCCAGCAGCTACACCGGGACTAGCGTAACTAGCACAGATACGCAGTATTTT. V and J are TRBV7-3 and TRBJ2-3, with 10 bases identical to TRBD2. V trimming: 4 bases; J trimming: 0 bases; junction bases outside the gene matches: 10. The CDR3 is 18 amino acids. CDR1 and CDR2 from the germline V gene are SGHTA and FQGTGA.

There are a few counts of this clonotype. The rearrangement uses TRBV7-6 and TRBJ2-1, with D perhaps matching TRBD1 or TRBD2 (5 bases each). Germline lookup yields CDR1 SGHVS and CDR2 FNYEAQ. V lost 2 bases, J lost 10 bases, and 21 bases lay in between. CDR3 size: 16 residues. CDR3 residues: CASSLKVGTPLREQFF. The CDR3 bases are TGTGCCAGCAGCTTAAAAGTGGGGACCCCCCTACGGGAGCAGTTCTTC.

This clonotype showed up just a few times. The V call is TRBV12-3 or TRBV12-4, the J call TRBJ2-1; D gene ambiguous. The CDR3 has 15 amino acids. The germline V and J ends were trimmed by 3 bases and 0 bases, with 9 bases remaining between them. The CDR3 loop reads CASSFELSSYNEQFF. The DNA of the CDR3 is TGTGCCAGCAGTTTCGAGCTGAGCTCCTACAATGAGCAGTTCTTC.

To note about this clonotype: A read error may be the cause here, since a much bigger clone is one base away. CDR3 in amino acids: CASSQQGWNQPQHF. CDR3 coding DNA: TGTGCCAGCAGCCAACAGGGGTGGAATCAGCCCCAGCATTTT. The rearrangement links TRBV3-1 to TRBJ1-5, with D perhaps matching TRBD1 (6 bases). Germline loops: CDR1 LGHDT, CDR2 YNNKEL (reference sequence). CDR3 size: 14 residues. V lost 2 bases and J 4 bases, leaving 9 bases between the germline ends.

This chain connects TRBV20-1 to TRBJ2-1; 13 bases fit TRBD2. CDR3 length: 17 amino acids. Germline V gene sequence: CDR1 DFQATT, CDR2 SNEGSKA (reference sequence). V lost 0 bases and J lost 3; bases outside the gene matches: 5. The CDR3: CSARDLTSGGDYNEQFF. The CDR3 DNA reads as TGCAGTGCTAGAGATTTAACTAGCGGGGGGGACTACAATGAGCAGTTCTTC.

The rearrangement uses TRBV5-6 and TRBJ2-1; 10 bases are shared with TRBD2. This CDR3 comprises 17 residues. V lost 0 bases, J lost 1 base, and 4 bases stayed unmatched. Germline values: CDR1 SGHDT, CDR2 YYEEEE. CDR3 coding DNA: TGTGCCAGCAGCTTGGAGCGGGAGGGCCGATCCTACAATGAGCAGTTCTTC. This codes for CASSLEREGRSYNEQFF.

This clonotype has ten or more counts. The rearrangement uses TRBV6-1 and TRBJ1-1, with unresolved D. The CDR3 extends over 12 amino acids. CDR1 is MNHNS and CDR2 is SASEGT in the germline V gene. V lost 8 bases to trimming and J lost 8 bases, with 15 bases between them. The CDR3 reads CASCRLKAEAFF. The CDR3 nucleotides read TGTGCCAGCTGCCGGCTTAAAGCGGAAGCTTTCTTT.

This clonotype was observed at least ten times. V and J are TRBV5-5 and TRBJ1-6, with no clear D. Germline-derived CDR1 and CDR2 are SGHKS and YYEKEE (reference sequence). The CDR3 loop spans 14 amino acids. Trimming cost V 4 bases and J 7 bases, with 12 bases left between them. The CDR3 spells CASSPPGENSPLHF. DNA of the CDR3: TGTGCCAGCAGCCCCCCCGGTGAGAATTCACCCCTCCACTTT.

This clonotype was detected only a few times. The chain has TRBV7-2 and TRBJ2-7; D may be TRBD2 (5 bases). CDR1 is SGHTA, CDR2 FQGNSA, per germline. This CDR3 spans 14 amino acids. V lost 0 bases, J lost 2 bases, and 8 bases lay in between. Here the CDR3 reads CASSLAGETYEQYF. The CDR3 DNA follows: TGTGCCAGCAGCTTAGCGGGAGAGACCTACGAGCAGTACTTC.

CDR3 sequence: CASSEEEGLYNEQFF. DNA of the CDR3: TGTGCCAGCAGTGAGGAAGAGGGGTTGTACAATGAGCAGTTCTTC. This rearrangement joins TRBV6-4 to TRBJ2-1; D is perhaps TRBD1 or TRBD2 (5 bases each). Looked up from germline, CDR1 is MRHNA and CDR2 is SNTAGT. Trimming left V 3 bases short and J 4 bases short, with 13 bases between. The CDR3 is 15 amino acids.

The table lists this clonotype with a few counts. CDR3 coding DNA: TGCAGTGCTAACACATGGAGCACAGATACGCAGTATTTT. Translating gives CSANTWSTDTQYF. This chain joins TRBV20-1 and TRBJ2-3; D not resolved. The CDR3 consists of 13 residues. With 4 bases removed from V and 0 bases from J, the gap between germline ends came to 8 bases. CDR1 is DFQATT and CDR2 is SNEGSKA in the germline V gene (reference sequence).

The table lists this clonotype with many counts. This chain uses TRBV29-1 with TRBJ2-2; 8 bases agree with TRBD1. The CDR3 sequence is 14 residues long. The germline V gene encodes CDR1 SQVTM and CDR2 ANQGSEA. V was pared by 4 bases and J by 5 bases, with 6 bases of the junction left unmatched. DNA for the CDR3: TGCAGCGTTGTGGACAGGGTGGGGACCGGGGAGCTGTTTTTT. Translation: CSVVDRVGTGELFF.

This clonotype was detected a few times. This chain links TRBV6-2 or TRBV6-3 with TRBJ2-2; possibly TRBD1 for D (5 bases). The CDR3 length is 14 residues. The germline V gene encodes CDR1 MNHEY and CDR2 SVGEGT. The V end was cut by 7 bases, the J end by 1 base, with 10 bases between. The CDR3 protein is CASNERGNTGELFF. The CDR3 region has the DNA TGTGCCAGCAACGAAAGGGGGAACACCGGGGAGCTGTTTTTT.

This clonotype was found a few times. The chain links TRBV3-1 to TRBJ2-7; TRBD1 matches 7 bases. The germline V gene has CDR1 LGHDT and CDR2 YNNKEL (reference sequence). The ends lost 0 bases at V and 3 bases at J; junction bases unmatched: 2. The CDR3 extends over 14 amino acids. The DNA of the CDR3 is TGTGCCAGCAGCCAAGACAACAGGGGCTACGAGCAGTACTTC. Protein: CASSQDNRGYEQYF.

V gene TRBV20-1 combines with J gene TRBJ1-3; 9 nucleotides line up with TRBD1. J lost 7 bases, V lost 0 bases, and 7 bases had no gene match. Germline V gene lookup returns CDR1 DFQATT and CDR2 SNEGSKA (reference sequence). The CDR3 runs 15 residues. The CDR3 loop is CSAREIGTGRNTIYF. CDR3 coding DNA: TGCAGTGCTAGAGAGATCGGGACAGGGAGGAACACCATATATTTT.

This clonotype came up a few times. This sequence joins TRBV25-1 and TRBJ2-7, with D perhaps matching TRBD1 or TRBD2 (5 bases each). The CDR3 runs 16 residues. The V end was cut by 3 bases, the J end by 0 bases, with 15 bases between. CDR1 is MGHDK, CDR2 SYGVNS, per germline. This CDR3 is CASSENLGTNSYEQYF. The CDR3 DNA sequence: TGTGCCAGCAGTGAGAACCTCGGGACCAACTCCTACGAGCAGTACTTC.

This clonotype was picked up many times. J is TRBJ2-7 and V is TRBV15; D gene unclear. V was shortened by 0 bases and J by 2 bases, with 8 bases between the two germline ends. Looked up from germline, CDR1 is LNHNV and CDR2 is YYDKDF (reference sequence). The CDR3 runs to 14 residues. The CDR3, as DNA: TGTGCCACCAGCAGAGATGCTATTCCCTACGAGCAGTACTTC. It codes for CATSRDAIPYEQYF.

This clonotype was observed a handful of times. The rearrangement uses TRBV6-1 and TRBJ2-5; D remains unclear. The length of the CDR3 is 14 residues. V lost 1 base, J lost 4 bases, and 10 bases lay in between. Germline V gene sequence: CDR1 MNHNS, CDR2 SASEGT. The CDR3 loop is CASSEDPDGETQYF. The CDR3 DNA sequence: TGTGCCAGCAGTGAAGATCCCGACGGAGAGACCCAGTACTTC.

This rearrangement joins TRBV6-2 or TRBV6-3 to TRBJ2-1, with D possibly TRBD2 on 6 matching bases. The germline V gene encodes CDR1 MNHEY and CDR2 SVGEGT. The CDR3 runs to 17 residues. V lost 5 bases to trimming and J lost 5 bases, with 22 bases between them. The CDR3: CASSPDLSRRGNNEQFF. The CDR3 DNA is TGTGCCAGCAGTCCAGACCTGTCGCGGAGGGGAAACAATGAGCAGTTCTTC.

The chain carries TRBV6-2 or TRBV6-3 and TRBJ1-2; D unresolved. Germline lookup yields CDR1 MNHEY and CDR2 SVGEGT. V lost 2 bases and J 3 bases, leaving 10 bases between the germline ends. The length of the CDR3 is 14 residues. The CDR3 loop is CASSYQVEDYGYTF. The CDR3 DNA reads TGTGCCAGCAGTTACCAGGTGGAAGACTATGGCTACACCTTC.

This clonotype occurred a few times. The chain joins TRBV11-2 to TRBJ1-1; D perhaps matches TRBD1 (5 bases). Trimming cost V 4 bases and J 7 bases, with 16 bases left between them. The germline gives CDR1 SGHAT, CDR2 FQNNGV. The length of the CDR3 is 14 residues. This chain's CDR3 is CASSWRGSAFEAFF. The DNA for the CDR3 is TGTGCCAGCAGCTGGAGGGGTAGCGCATTTGAAGCTTTCTTT.

This clonotype showed up many times. This sequence joins TRBV6-5 and TRBJ1-5; TRBD1 is a possible D gene (5 bases). Looked up from germline, CDR1 is MNHEY and CDR2 is SVGAGI. This CDR3 is 18 amino acids long. With 5 bases removed from V and 0 bases from J, the gap between germline ends came to 20 bases. The chain's CDR3 is CASSERLPNQGSNQPQHF. The CDR3, as DNA: TGTGCCAGCAGTGAGAGGCTTCCCAACCAGGGTAGCAATCAGCCCCAGCATTTT.

This clonotype was counted at least ten times. This chain links TRBV13 with TRBJ1-3; D is undetermined. The CDR3 has 16 amino acids. The V gene's germline CDR1 is PRHDT and CDR2 FYEKMQ (reference sequence). V dropped 5 bases and J dropped 3 bases, with 17 bases sitting between them. The CDR3 nucleotides read TGTGCCAGCAGCCTCCTTGGCTTGGAATATGGAAACACCATATATTTT. As protein: CASSLLGLEYGNTIYF.

In its sample, this clonotype was seen a few times. The chain carries TRBV6-2 or TRBV6-3 and TRBJ1-6, with 11 bases fitting TRBD1. The CDR3 totals 16 residues. V shed 3 bases, J shed 10 bases, and the junction held 8 bases outside the gene matches. Germline V CDR1 and CDR2: MNHEY, SVGEGT. This chain's CDR3 is CASSYPGQGEVSPLHF. The DNA for the CDR3 is TGTGCCAGCAGTTATCCGGGACAGGGGGAAGTGTCACCCCTCCACTTT.

This clonotype was counted only a few times. The chain couples TRBV9 to TRBJ2-1, with a tentative D call TRBD1 (5 bases). Between the trimmed V and J ends, which lost 4 bases and 4 bases, there was a span of 24 bases. The CDR3 spans 18 residues. CDR1 SGDLS and CDR2 YYNGEE come from the germline V gene. CDR3 protein: CASSPNLDIPGGYNEQFF. DNA of the CDR3: TGTGCCAGCAGCCCTAATTTGGACATACCCGGTGGATACAATGAGCAGTTCTTC.

This clonotype was recorded at least ten times. V and J are TRBV3-1 and TRBJ1-2; D is uncertain. Germline-derived CDR1 and CDR2 are LGHDT and YNNKEL (reference sequence). The CDR3 is 14 residues long. V lost 3 bases to trimming and J lost 0 bases, with 8 bases between them. This CDR3 is CASSQTTSNYGYTF. DNA for the CDR3: TGTGCCAGCAGCCAGACGACATCTAACTATGGCTACACCTTC. Full variable domain (missing parts from reference TRBV3-1 and TRBJ1-2): DTAVSQTPKYLVTQMGNDKSIKCEQNLGHDTMYWYKQDSKKFLKIMFSYNNKELIINETVPNRFSPKSPDKAHLNLHINSLELGDSAVYFCASSQTTSNYGYTFGSGTRLTVV.

This clonotype has ten or more counts. V gene TRBV5-1 combines with J gene TRBJ2-7; TRBD1 matches at 7 bases. The CDR3 totals 16 residues. Trimming cost V 2 bases and J 4 bases; bases outside gene matches: 12. Germline loops: CDR1 SGHRS, CDR2 YFSETQ. The CDR3 region is CASSFSRDSPSYEQYF. The CDR3 DNA is TGCGCCAGCAGCTTTAGTCGGGACAGTCCCTCGTACGAGCAGTACTTC.

This clonotype was counted only a few times. The rearrangement links TRBV7-2 to TRBJ2-1; TRBD2 agrees at 7 bases. CDR3 size: 13 residues. Germline CDR1 and CDR2: SGHTA and FQGNSA. The V gene end was trimmed by 1 base and the J gene end by 10 bases; junction bases not matched to a gene: 4. CDR3 in DNA: TGTGCCAGCAGCTTAGGGCTAGCGGTCGAGCAGTTCTTC. Residues: CASSLGLAVEQFF.

This clonotype has only a few counts. The V gene is TRBV20-1, the J gene TRBJ2-1; D remains ambiguous. Trimming took off 1 base at V and 0 bases at J, with 10 bases between the two ends. CDR1 DFQATT and CDR2 SNEGSKA come from the germline V gene (reference sequence). This CDR3 has 15 residues. CDR3: CSARGSLSSYNEQFF. In DNA, the CDR3 is TGCAGTGCTAGAGGTTCGCTTAGCTCCTACAATGAGCAGTTCTTC.